The 29 T cell receptor beta chains presented below share a single source sample, sequenced in a study of blood T cell repertoires in COVID-19. TCRdb's copy holds only in-frame clones and misses some; the assay was immunoSEQ multiplex PCR. Of 200,000 to 250,000 clones listed, 85% to 90% are singletons. Sequenced: peripheral blood. These TCRs come from a woman aged 55-69 years with acute or convalescent COVID-19.

The V call is TRBV5-1, the J call TRBJ2-7, with TRBD2 matching 14 bases. J lost 3 bases, V lost 0 bases, and 8 bases had no gene match. The germline gives CDR1 SGHRS, CDR2 YFSETQ. The CDR3 sequence is 18 residues long. The CDR3 region has the DNA TGCGCCAGCAGCTTGGTTTCCGGACTAGCGGGGGGAGGCTACGAGCAGTACTTC. It specifies CASSLVSGLAGGGYEQYF.

This chain links TRBV6-5 with TRBJ2-7; 9 bases are a match to TRBD1. From germline, CDR1 is MNHEY and CDR2 SVGAGI. The ends lost 6 bases at V and 7 bases at J; junction bases unmatched: 7. This CDR3 spans 13 amino acids. The CDR3 DNA is TGTGCCAGCAGCCGGGACAGGGCCGGGGAGCAGTACTTC. Translated, it gives CASSRDRAGEQYF.

The genes are TRBV6-5 and TRBJ1-6, with no clear D. The CDR3 loop spans 11 amino acids. Germline V CDR1 and CDR2: MNHEY, SVGAGI. V was clipped by 2 bases and J by 14 bases, with 7 bases between them. In DNA form, the CDR3 reads TGTGCCAGCAGTTACGGGGAGACCCTCCACTTT. It encodes CASSYGETLHF.

J is TRBJ2-7 and V is TRBV7-9; 10 bases line up with TRBD2. V lost 5 bases to trimming and J lost 0 bases; unmatched junction nucleotides: 10. CDR3 length: 17 residues. Per the germline V gene, CDR1 is SEHNR and CDR2 is FQNEAQ (reference sequence). CDR3: CASSRGTSAMDSYEQYF. CDR3 nucleotide sequence: TGTGCCAGCAGCCGAGGGACTAGCGCTATGGACTCCTACGAGCAGTACTTC.

The chain is built from TRBV9 and TRBJ2-1; the match to TRBD2 covers 10 bases. The CDR3 is 15 residues long. V lost 4 bases and J lost 4; bases outside the gene matches: 5. Germline loops: CDR1 SGDLS, CDR2 YYNGEE. CDR3: CASSSWTSGYNEQFF. The CDR3 DNA sequence: TGTGCCAGCAGCTCCTGGACTAGCGGTTACAATGAGCAGTTCTTC.

This clone was found once. The genes are TRBV2 and TRBJ1-2; TRBD1 agrees at 10 bases. The CDR3 loop spans 14 amino acids. CDR1 and CDR2 (germline): SNHLY, FYNNEI. V was pared by 2 bases and J by 8 bases, with 5 bases of the junction left unmatched. In DNA form, the CDR3 reads TGTGCCAGCAGTGAAAGGGGACAGGGGAGAGGCTACACCTTC. It is translated as CASSERGQGRGYTF.

The chain is built from TRBV4-1 and TRBJ2-3, with 7 bases lining up with TRBD2. V shed 1 base, J shed 1 base, and the junction held 5 bases outside the gene matches. Germline V gene sequence: CDR1 MGHRA, CDR2 YSYEKL. The CDR3 covers 16 residues. The CDR3 sequence: CASSQVQLAGTDTQYF. Here the CDR3 DNA reads TGCGCCAGCAGCCAAGTTCAGCTAGCGGGCACAGATACGCAGTATTTT.

The chain employs TRBV7-9 and TRBJ2-7; 8 bases match TRBD1. V trimming: 0 bases; J trimming: 2 bases; junction bases outside the gene matches: 6. The CDR3 is 16 residues long. Germline lookup yields CDR1 SEHNR and CDR2 FQNEAQ (reference sequence). The DNA of the CDR3 is TGTGCCAGCAGCTTAGCGGGGGACAGGACGACCTACGAGCAGTACTTC. Protein: CASSLAGDRTTYEQYF.

The chain employs TRBV9 and TRBJ2-3, with a weak D call TRBD1 (6 bases). CDR3 length: 15 residues. V was clipped by 0 bases and J by 1 base, with 9 bases between them. Germline loops: CDR1 SGDLS, CDR2 YYNGEE. The CDR3 sequence is CASSVVQGRTDTQYF. In nucleotides, the CDR3 is TGTGCCAGCAGCGTAGTGCAGGGGCGCACAGATACGCAGTATTTT. The full variable domain, its missing parts supplied by reference TRBV9 and TRBJ2-3, is DSGVTQTPKHLITATGQRVTLRCSPRSGDLSVYWYQQSLDQGLQFLIQYYNGEERAKGNILERFSAQQFPDLHSELNLSSLELGDSALYFCASSVVQGRTDTQYFGPGTRLTVL.

The chain recombines TRBV6-1 with TRBJ1-6; tentatively, D is TRBD1 (5 bases). Trimming pared 2 bases from V and 4 bases from J, leaving 9 bases between. From germline, CDR1 is MNHNS and CDR2 SASEGT. The CDR3 has 15 residues. The CDR3 region has the DNA TGTGCCAGCAGTGAAACCAGGGAATATAATTCACCCCTCCACTTT. This translates into CASSETREYNSPLHF.

About this clone: Other DNA sequences in the sample encode the same CDR3. The CDR3: CASRPTGTVYGYTF. CDR3 DNA: TGTGCCAGCAGACCAACCGGGACAGTTTATGGCTACACCTTC. The genes are TRBV6-5 and TRBJ1-2; 7 nucleotides line up with TRBD1. This CDR3 has 14 amino acids. With V trimmed by 6 bases and J by 5 bases, 9 bases remained unmatched. Germline CDR1 reads MNHEY; CDR2 reads SVGAGI.

V usage is TRBV5-1 and J usage is TRBJ2-3, with 14 nucleotides matching TRBD2. CDR3 size: 17 residues. V gave up 5 bases and J gave up 0 bases; unmatched junction bases: 5. Germline lookup yields CDR1 SGHRS and CDR2 YFSETQ. The CDR3 region is CASSRLAGGLSTDTQYF. CDR3 nucleotides: TGCGCCAGCAGTCGACTAGCGGGGGGGTTAAGCACAGATACGCAGTATTTT.

Only one count was recorded for this clone. J is TRBJ2-1 and V is TRBV7-7; 9 bases are shared with TRBD1. V lost 1 base and J lost 6; bases outside the gene matches: 10. The CDR3 covers 17 residues. Germline V gene data show CDR1 as SSHAT and CDR2 as FNYEAQ (reference sequence). CDR3: CASSLESGTGPGNEQFF. In DNA, the CDR3 is TGTGCCAGCAGCTTAGAGTCCGGGACAGGGCCTGGCAATGAGCAGTTCTTC.

In nucleotides, the CDR3 is TGTGCCAGCAGCTTATCGGGGGGGCCCTACGAGCAGTACTTC. This encodes CASSLSGGPYEQYF. The chain recombines TRBV7-9 with TRBJ2-7; 8 bases line up with TRBD2. V trimming: 2 bases; J trimming: 2 bases; junction bases outside the gene matches: 2. The CDR3 extends over 14 amino acids. CDR1 is SEHNR and CDR2 is FQNEAQ in the germline V gene (reference sequence).

Concerning this clone itself: Other DNA sequences in this specimen translate into the identical CDR3. The V and J genes are TRBV28 and TRBJ1-4; 7 positions agree with TRBD1. V trimming: 2 bases; J trimming: 5 bases; junction bases outside the gene matches: 5. CDR3 size: 15 residues. Germline lookup yields CDR1 MDHEN and CDR2 SYDVKM. The CDR3 here is CASSLPTGVNEKLFF. CDR3 bases: TGTGCCAGCAGTTTACCAACAGGGGTGAATGAAAAACTGTTTTTT.

The chain has TRBV12-2 and TRBJ1-1; the D call of TRBD1 is as the table states it, not checked on the DNA. TRBV12-2 is annotated as a pseudogene. The CDR3 runs 18 residues. The CDR3 region is CASRLAPRTGLDHTEAFF. CDR3 in DNA: TGTGCAAGTCGCTTAGCGCCTCGGACAGGGCTTGATCACACTGAAGCTTTCTTT.

This rearrangement joins TRBV7-9 to TRBJ2-5, with a weak D call TRBD2 (6 bases). The CDR3 has 15 amino acids. Trimming shortened V by 1 base and J by 3 bases, and 12 bases separated the two germline ends. Germline lookup yields CDR1 SEHNR and CDR2 FQNEAQ (reference sequence). The CDR3 bases are TGTGCCAGCAGCTTAGAGGCGGGACCCGAAGAGACCCAGTACTTC. Amino acid sequence: CASSLEAGPEETQYF. The whole variable domain, remainder taken from reference TRBV7-9 and TRBJ2-5, is DTGVSQNPRHKITKRGQNVTFRCDPISEHNRLYWYRQTLGQGPEFLTYFQNEAQLEKSRLLSDRFSAERPKGSFSTLEIQRTEQGDSAMYLCASSLEAGPEETQYFGPGTRLLVL.

This sequence joins TRBV5-8 and TRBJ1-2; 12 nucleotides agree with TRBD1. V gave up 4 bases and J gave up 6 bases; unmatched junction bases: 7. The CDR3 extends over 15 amino acids. The germline CDR1 and CDR2 sequences are SGHTS and YDEGEE. CDR3 DNA: TGTGCCAGCAGCGCCGGGACAGGGGGCTTGGATGGCTACACCTTC. The encoded protein is CASSAGTGGLDGYTF.

V usage is TRBV5-4 and J usage is TRBJ1-4; D gene unclear. Deletions cut 2 bases from V and 8 bases from J, with 10 bases between. This CDR3 comprises 13 residues. Germline V gene lookup returns CDR1 SGHNT and CDR2 YYREEE (reference sequence). CDR3 residues: CASSFGLREKLFF. The CDR3 region has the DNA TGTGCCAGCAGCTTTGGACTCCGGGAAAAACTGTTTTTT.

V usage is TRBV7-9 and J usage is TRBJ1-5; weak D call: TRBD1 (6 bases). V gave up 5 bases and J gave up 3 bases, with 17 bases separating them. This CDR3 contains 16 residues. CDR1 and CDR2 from the germline V gene are SEHNR and FQNEAQ (reference sequence). The CDR3 spells CASSHSGAGANQPQHF. As DNA, the CDR3 is TGTGCCAGCAGCCATAGCGGGGCAGGGGCCAATCAGCCCCAGCATTTT.

This clone appeared a single time. The rearrangement uses TRBV7-9 and TRBJ2-3; the match to TRBD1 covers 9 bases. CDR1 is SEHNR and CDR2 is FQNEAQ in the germline V gene (reference sequence). The length of the CDR3 is 15 residues. Losses at the gene ends were 5 bases for V and 2 bases for J; bases not matched to a gene: 5. The CDR3 spells CASSVQGAITDTQYF. The DNA for the CDR3 is TGTGCCAGCAGCGTACAGGGGGCGATCACAGATACGCAGTATTTT.

This clone was recorded once. The rearrangement joins TRBV4-2 to TRBJ1-3; no reliable D call. Per the germline V gene, CDR1 is LGHNA and CDR2 is YNFKEQ. V gave up 0 bases and J gave up 0 bases, with 3 bases separating them. The CDR3 covers 14 residues. DNA of the CDR3: TGTGCCAGCAGCCAAGAGGCCTCTGGAAACACCATATATTTT. Protein: CASSQEASGNTIYF.

This sequence joins TRBV5-1 and TRBJ2-1, with 8 nucleotides matching TRBD2. Germline CDR1 SGHRS, CDR2 YFSETQ. V dropped 4 bases and J dropped 5; count of bases not matched to a gene: 5. The CDR3 loop spans 14 amino acids. The CDR3 DNA is TGCGCCAGCAGCCAGGGACTAGGGAACAATGAGCAGTTCTTC. Its protein product is CASSQGLGNNEQFF.

CDR3 coding DNA: TGTGCCAGCAGCTTGACAGGGGGAAGTGAAGCTTTCTTT. This sequence encodes CASSLTGGSEAFF. V is TRBV7-6 and J is TRBJ1-1, with 9 bases identical to TRBD1. This CDR3 spans 13 amino acids. J was trimmed by 7 bases and V by 3 bases; bases with no gene match: 3. CDR1 SGHVS and CDR2 FNYEAQ come from the germline V gene.

The chain uses TRBV14 and TRBJ2-3, with a tentative D call TRBD1 (6 bases). The ends were cut back, 4 bases at V and 6 bases at J, with 14 bases in the middle. Germline V lookup: CDR1 SGHDN, CDR2 FVKESK. The CDR3 runs 14 residues. In DNA, the CDR3 is TGTGCCAGCAGCCTTATCAGACAGGAGGATACGCAGTATTTT. Its protein is CASSLIRQEDTQYF. Full variable domain (missing parts from reference TRBV14 and TRBJ2-3): EAGVTQFPSHSVIEKGQTVTLRCDPISGHDNLYWYRRVMGKEIKFLLHFVKESKQDESGMPNNRFLAERTGGTYSTLKVQPAELEDSGVYFCASSLIRQEDTQYFGPGTRLTVL.

The chain couples TRBV29-1 to TRBJ1-2; tentatively, D is TRBD1 (6 bases). This CDR3 comprises 12 residues. Trimming took 4 bases from V and 4 from J, leaving 10 bases between them. Germline V CDR1 and CDR2: SQVTM, ANQGSEA. CDR3 sequence: CSVGGQSYGYTF. DNA for the CDR3: TGCAGCGTTGGCGGACAGTCCTATGGCTACACCTTC.

Points on this clone: At one boundary the junction diverges from the germline segment, which might be a read error. This sequence joins TRBV3-1 (or the pseudogene TRBV3-2) and TRBJ2-1, with D hard to call. Germline values: CDR1 LGHDT, CDR2 YNNKEL (reference sequence). The CDR3 loop spans 15 amino acids. CDR3 region: CASSRSRPSHNEQFF. The CDR3 DNA follows: TGTGCCAGCAGCCGTTCGAGGCCCTCCCACAATGAGCAGTTCTTC.

The gene calls are TRBV10-2 and TRBJ1-4; unclear D gene. Trimming removed 3 bases from V and 4 bases from J, with 18 bases in between. The CDR3 has 17 amino acids. The germline gives CDR1 WSHSY, CDR2 SAAADI. CDR3 amino acids: CASSDPGNPTYNEKLFF. CDR3 nucleotide sequence: TGCGCCAGCAGTGACCCGGGGAATCCCACCTATAATGAAAAACTGTTTTTT.

This clone has a single count. The rearrangement uses TRBV6-5 and TRBJ2-3, with TRBD1 matching 10 bases. The V gene end was trimmed by 10 bases and the J gene end by 5 bases; junction bases not matched to a gene: 6. CDR1 is MNHEY, CDR2 SVGAGI, per germline. The CDR3 is 13 amino acids. The CDR3 coding sequence is TGTGCCATAGGGACAGGGGCGGGAGATACGCAGTATTTT. Amino acid sequence: CAIGTGAGDTQYF.